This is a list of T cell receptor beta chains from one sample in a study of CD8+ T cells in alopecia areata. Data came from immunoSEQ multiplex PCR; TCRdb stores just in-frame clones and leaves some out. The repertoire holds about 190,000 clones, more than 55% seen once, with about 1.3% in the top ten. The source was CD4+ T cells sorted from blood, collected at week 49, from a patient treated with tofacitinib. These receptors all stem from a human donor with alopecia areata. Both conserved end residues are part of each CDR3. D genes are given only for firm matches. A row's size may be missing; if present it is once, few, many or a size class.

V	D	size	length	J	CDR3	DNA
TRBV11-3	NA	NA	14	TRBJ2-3	CASSLDRATDTQYF	TGTGCCAGCAGCTTAGATCGGGCCACAGATACGCAGTATTTT
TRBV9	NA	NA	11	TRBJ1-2	CASSNSYGYTF	TGTGCCAGCAGCAACAGCTATGGCTACACCTTC
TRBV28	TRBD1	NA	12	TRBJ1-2	CATNGQGYGYTF	TGTGCCACCAACGGACAGGGCTATGGCTACACCTTC
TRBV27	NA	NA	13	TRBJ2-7	CASRYREPHEQYF	TGTGCCAGCAGATACAGGGAACCCCACGAGCAGTACTTC
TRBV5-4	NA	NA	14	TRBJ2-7	CASSLTGEGYEQYF	TGTGCCAGCAGCTTGACAGGGGAGGGGTACGAGCAGTACTTC
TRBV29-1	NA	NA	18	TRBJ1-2	CSVGRTKGEENPNYGYTF	TGCAGCGTTGGTCGGACAAAGGGGGAAGAGAACCCTAACTATGGCTACACCTTC
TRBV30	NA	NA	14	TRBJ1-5	CAWSRRARNQPQHF	TGTGCCTGGAGTAGGAGGGCCCGCAATCAGCCCCAGCATTTT
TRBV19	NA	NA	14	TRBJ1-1	CASSIPGGNTEAFF	TGTGCCAGTAGTATCCCAGGAGGGAACACTGAAGCTTTCTTT
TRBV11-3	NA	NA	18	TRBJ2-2	CASSSLIGSGISTGELFF	TGTGCCAGCAGCTCCCTAATTGGTAGCGGAATATCCACCGGGGAGCTGTTTTTT
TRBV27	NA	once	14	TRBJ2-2	CATKIGGNTGELFF	TGTGCCACCAAGATCGGGGGGAACACCGGGGAGCTGTTTTTT
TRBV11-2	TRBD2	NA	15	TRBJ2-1	CASSQIGGTYNEQFF	TGTGCCAGCAGCCAGATCGGGGGGACCTACAATGAGCAGTTCTTC
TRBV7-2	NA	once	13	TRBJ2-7	CASSSNGGYEQYF	TGTGCCAGCAGCTCGAATGGGGGTTACGAGCAGTACTTC
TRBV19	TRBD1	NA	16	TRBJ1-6	CASRVSWDSQSSPLHF	TGTGCCAGTAGGGTTTCTTGGGACAGCCAGAGCTCACCCCTCCACTTT
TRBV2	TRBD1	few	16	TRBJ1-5	CASSERTGGSNQPQHF	TGTGCCAGCAGTGAAAGGACAGGGGGGAGCAATCAGCCCCAGCATTTT
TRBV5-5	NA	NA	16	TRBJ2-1	CASSPGAVDSYNEQFF	TGCGCCAGCAGCCCAGGGGCGGTTGACTCCTACAATGAGCAGTTCTTC
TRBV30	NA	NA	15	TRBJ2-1	CAWSVAGHGYNEQFF	TGTGCCTGGAGTGTGGCAGGGCACGGTTACAATGAGCAGTTCTTC
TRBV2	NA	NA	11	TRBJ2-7	CASSERYEQYF	TGTGCCAGCAGTGAGAGGTACGAGCAGTACTTC